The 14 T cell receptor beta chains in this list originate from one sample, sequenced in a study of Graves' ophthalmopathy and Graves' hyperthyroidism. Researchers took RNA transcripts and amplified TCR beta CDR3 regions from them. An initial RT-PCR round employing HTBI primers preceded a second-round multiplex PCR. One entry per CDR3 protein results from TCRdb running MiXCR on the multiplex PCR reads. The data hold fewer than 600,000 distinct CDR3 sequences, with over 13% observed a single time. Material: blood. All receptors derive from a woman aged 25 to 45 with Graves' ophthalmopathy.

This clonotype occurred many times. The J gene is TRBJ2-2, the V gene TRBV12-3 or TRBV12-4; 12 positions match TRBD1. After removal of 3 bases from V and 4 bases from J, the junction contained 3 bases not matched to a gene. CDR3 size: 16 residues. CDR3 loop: CASSLGDRGRTGELFF. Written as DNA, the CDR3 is TGTGCCAGCAGTTTGGGGGACAGGGGGCGCACCGGGGAGCTGTTTTTT.

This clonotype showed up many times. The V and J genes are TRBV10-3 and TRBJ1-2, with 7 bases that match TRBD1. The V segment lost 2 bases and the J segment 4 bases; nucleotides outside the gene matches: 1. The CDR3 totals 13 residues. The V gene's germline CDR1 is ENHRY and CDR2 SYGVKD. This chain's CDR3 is CAISEGDSYGYTF. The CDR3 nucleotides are TGTGCCATCAGTGAGGGGGACAGCTATGGCTACACCTTC.

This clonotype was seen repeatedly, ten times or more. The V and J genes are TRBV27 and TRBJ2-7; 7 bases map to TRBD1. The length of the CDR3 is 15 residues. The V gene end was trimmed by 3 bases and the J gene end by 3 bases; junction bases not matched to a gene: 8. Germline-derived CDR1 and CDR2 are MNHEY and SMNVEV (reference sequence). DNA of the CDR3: TGTGCCAGCAGTTTTCGAGGACAGGCTGACTACGAGCAGTACTTC. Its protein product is CASSFRGQADYEQYF.

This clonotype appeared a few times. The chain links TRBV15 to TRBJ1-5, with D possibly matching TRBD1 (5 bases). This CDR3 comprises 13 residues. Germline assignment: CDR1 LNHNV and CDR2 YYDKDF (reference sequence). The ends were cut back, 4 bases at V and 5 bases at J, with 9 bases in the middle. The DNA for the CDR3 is TGTGCCACCAGCAAGGACACCTATCAGCCCCAGCATTTT. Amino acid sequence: CATSKDTYQPQHF.

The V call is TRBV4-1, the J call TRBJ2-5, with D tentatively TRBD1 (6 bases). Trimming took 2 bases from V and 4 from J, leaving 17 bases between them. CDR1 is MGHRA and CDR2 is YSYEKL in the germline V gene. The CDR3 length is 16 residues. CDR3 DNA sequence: TGCGCCAGCAGCCAAAATCGGCAGGACAGAGGAGAGACCCAGTACTTC. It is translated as CASSQNRQDRGETQYF.

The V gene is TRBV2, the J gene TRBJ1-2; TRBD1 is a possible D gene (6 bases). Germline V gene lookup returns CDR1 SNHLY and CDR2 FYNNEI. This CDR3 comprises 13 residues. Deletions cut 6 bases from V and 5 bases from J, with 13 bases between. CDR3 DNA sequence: TGTGCCAGCAGCGAACAGGGATCGTATGGCTACACCTTC. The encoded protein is CASSEQGSYGYTF.

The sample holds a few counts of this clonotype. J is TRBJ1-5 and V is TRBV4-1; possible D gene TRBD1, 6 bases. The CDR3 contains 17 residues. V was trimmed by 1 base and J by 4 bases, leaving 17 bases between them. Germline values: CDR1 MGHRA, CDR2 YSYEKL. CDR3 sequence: CASSQGKSRGLNQPQHF. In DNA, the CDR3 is TGCGCCAGCAGCCAAGGGAAAAGTCGGGGGCTGAATCAGCCCCAGCATTTT.

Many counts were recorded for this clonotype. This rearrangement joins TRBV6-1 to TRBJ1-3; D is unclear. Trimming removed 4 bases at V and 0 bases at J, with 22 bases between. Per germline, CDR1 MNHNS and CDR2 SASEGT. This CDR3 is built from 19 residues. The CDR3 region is CASSVRPFTAGGSGNTIYF. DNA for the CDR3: TGTGCCAGCAGTGTACGACCCTTCACGGCAGGCGGCTCTGGAAACACCATATATTTT.

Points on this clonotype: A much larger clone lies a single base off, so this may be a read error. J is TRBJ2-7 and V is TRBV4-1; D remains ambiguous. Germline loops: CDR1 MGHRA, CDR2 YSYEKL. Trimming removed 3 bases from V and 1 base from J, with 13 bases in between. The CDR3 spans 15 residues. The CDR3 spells CASSHVISESYEQYF. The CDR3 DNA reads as TGCGCCAGCAGCCACGTCATATCAGAGTCCTACGAGCAGTACTTC.

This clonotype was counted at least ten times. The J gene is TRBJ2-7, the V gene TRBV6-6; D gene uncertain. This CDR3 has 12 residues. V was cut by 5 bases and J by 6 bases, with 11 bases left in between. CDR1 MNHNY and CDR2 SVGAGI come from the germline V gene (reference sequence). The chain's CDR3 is CASSTPIGEQYF. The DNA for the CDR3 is TGTGCCAGCAGTACACCGATTGGCGAGCAGTACTTC.

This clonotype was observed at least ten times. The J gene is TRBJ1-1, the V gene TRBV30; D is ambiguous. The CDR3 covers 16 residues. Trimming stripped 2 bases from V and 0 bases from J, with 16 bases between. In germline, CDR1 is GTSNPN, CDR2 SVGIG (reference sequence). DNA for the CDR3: TGTGCCTGGAGTAATGAGTGGCGACAATTGAACACTGAAGCTTTCTTT. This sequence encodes CAWSNEWRQLNTEAFF.

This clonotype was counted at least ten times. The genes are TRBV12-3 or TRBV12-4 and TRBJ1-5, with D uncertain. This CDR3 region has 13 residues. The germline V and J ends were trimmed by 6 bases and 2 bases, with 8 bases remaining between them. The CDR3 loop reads CASSLTGNQPQHF. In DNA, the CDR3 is TGTGCCAGCAGCTTAACGGGCAATCAGCCCCAGCATTTT.

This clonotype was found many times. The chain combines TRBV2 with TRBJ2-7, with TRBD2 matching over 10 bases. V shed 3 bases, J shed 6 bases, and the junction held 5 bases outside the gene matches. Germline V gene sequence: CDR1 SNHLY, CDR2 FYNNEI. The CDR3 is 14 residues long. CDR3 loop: CASSERTSGVEQYF. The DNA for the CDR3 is TGTGCCAGCAGTGAGAGGACTAGCGGTGTCGAGCAGTACTTC. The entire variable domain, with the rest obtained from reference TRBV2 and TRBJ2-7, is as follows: EPEVTQTPSHQVTQMGQEVILRCVPISNHLYFYWYRQILGQKVEFLVSFYNNEISEKSEIFDDQFSVERPDGSNFTLKIRSTKLEDSAMYFCASSERTSGVEQYFGPGTRLTVT.

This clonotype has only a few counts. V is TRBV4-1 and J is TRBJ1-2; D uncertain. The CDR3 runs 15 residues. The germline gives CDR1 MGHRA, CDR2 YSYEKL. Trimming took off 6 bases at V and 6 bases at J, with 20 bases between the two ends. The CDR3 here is CASRATGPSLDGYTF. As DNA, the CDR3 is TGCGCCAGCAGGGCAACCGGGCCAAGCTTAGATGGCTACACCTTC.